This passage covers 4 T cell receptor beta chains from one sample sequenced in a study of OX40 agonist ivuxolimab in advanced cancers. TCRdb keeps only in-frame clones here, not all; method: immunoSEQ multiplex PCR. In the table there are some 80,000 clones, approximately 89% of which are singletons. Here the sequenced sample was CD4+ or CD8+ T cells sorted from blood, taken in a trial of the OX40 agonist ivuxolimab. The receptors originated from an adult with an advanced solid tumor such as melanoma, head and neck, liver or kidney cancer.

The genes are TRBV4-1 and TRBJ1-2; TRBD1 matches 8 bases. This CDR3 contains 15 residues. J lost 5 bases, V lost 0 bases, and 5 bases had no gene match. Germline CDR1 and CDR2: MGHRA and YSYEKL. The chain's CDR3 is CASSQEIRGPYGYTF. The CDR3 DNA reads TGCGCCAGCAGCCAAGAAATCAGGGGGCCGTATGGCTACACCTTC.

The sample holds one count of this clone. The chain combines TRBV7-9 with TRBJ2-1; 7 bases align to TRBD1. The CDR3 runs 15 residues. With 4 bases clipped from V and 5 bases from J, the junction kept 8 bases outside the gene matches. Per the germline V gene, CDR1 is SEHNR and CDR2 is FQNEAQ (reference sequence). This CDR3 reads CASSYDRVRDNEQFF. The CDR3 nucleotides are TGTGCCAGCAGCTACGACAGGGTCCGGGACAATGAGCAGTTCTTC.

In DNA, the CDR3 is TGCGCCAGCAGTGAGGGACTAGCGGGAGCCGGGGAGCTGTTTTTT. It is translated as CASSEGLAGAGELFF. V is TRBV10-1 and J is TRBJ2-2; 13 bases match TRBD2. Germline-derived CDR1 and CDR2 are WNHNN and SYGVQD (reference sequence). V shed 2 bases, J shed 6 bases, and the junction held 0 bases outside the gene matches. The CDR3 covers 15 residues.

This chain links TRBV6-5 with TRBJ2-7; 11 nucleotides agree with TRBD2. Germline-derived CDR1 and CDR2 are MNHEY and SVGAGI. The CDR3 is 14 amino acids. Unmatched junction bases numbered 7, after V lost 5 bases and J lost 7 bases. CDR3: CASSLAGGGMEQYF. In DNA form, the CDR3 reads TGTGCCAGCAGTCTAGCGGGAGGCGGAATGGAGCAGTACTTC.